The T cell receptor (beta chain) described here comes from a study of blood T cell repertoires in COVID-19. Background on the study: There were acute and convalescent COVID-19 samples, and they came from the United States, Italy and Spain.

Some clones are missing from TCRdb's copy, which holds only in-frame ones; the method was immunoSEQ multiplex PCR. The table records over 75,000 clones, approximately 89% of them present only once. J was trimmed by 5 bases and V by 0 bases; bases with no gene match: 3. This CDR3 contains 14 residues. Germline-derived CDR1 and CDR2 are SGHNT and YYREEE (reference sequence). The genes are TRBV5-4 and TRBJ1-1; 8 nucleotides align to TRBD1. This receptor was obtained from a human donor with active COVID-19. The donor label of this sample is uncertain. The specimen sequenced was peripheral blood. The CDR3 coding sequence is TGTGCCAGCAGCTTGGGACAGGGGTATACTGAAGCTTTCTTT. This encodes CASSLGQGYTEAFF.